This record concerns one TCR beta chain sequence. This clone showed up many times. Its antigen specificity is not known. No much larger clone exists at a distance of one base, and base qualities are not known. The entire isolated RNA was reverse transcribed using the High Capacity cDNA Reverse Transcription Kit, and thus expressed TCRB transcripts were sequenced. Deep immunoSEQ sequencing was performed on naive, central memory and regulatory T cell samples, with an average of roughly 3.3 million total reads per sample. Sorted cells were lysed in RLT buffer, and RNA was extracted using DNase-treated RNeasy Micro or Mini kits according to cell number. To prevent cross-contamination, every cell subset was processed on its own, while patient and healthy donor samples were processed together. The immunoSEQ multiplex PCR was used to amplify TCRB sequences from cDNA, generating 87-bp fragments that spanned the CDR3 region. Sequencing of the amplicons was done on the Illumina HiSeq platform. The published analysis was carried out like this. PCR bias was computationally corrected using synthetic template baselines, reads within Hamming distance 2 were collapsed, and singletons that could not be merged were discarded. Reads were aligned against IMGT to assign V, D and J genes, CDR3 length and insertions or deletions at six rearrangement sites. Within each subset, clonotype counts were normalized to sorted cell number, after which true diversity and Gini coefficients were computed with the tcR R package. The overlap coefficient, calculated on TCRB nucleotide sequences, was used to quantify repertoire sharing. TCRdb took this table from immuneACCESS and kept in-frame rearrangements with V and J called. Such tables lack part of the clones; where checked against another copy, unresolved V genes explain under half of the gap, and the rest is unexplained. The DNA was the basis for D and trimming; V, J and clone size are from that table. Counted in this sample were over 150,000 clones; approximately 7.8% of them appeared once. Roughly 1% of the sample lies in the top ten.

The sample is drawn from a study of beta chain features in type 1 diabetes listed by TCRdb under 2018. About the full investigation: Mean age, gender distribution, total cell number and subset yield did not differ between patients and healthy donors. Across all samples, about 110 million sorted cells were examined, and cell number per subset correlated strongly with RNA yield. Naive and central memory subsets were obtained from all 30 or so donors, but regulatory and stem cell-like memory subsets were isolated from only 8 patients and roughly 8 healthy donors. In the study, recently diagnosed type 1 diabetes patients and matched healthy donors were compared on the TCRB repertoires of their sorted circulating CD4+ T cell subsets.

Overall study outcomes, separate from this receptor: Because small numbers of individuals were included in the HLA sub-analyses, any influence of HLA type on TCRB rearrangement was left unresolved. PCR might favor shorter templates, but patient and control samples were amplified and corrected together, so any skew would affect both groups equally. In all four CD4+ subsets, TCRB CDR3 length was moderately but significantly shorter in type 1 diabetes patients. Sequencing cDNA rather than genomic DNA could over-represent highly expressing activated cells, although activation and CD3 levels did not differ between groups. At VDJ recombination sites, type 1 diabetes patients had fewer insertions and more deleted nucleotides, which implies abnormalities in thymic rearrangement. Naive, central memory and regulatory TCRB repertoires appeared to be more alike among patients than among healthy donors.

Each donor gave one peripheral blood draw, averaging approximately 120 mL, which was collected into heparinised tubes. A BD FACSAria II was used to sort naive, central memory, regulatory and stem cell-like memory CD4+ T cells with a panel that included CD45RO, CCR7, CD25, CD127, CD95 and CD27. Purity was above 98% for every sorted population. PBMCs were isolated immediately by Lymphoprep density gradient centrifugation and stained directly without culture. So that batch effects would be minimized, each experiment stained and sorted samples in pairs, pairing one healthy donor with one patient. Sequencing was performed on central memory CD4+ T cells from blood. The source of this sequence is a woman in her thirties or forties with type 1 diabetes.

Read as DNA, the sequence is TGTGCCAGCAGCATCGACAGGTTTAGAGCCGGGGAGCTGTTTTTT. Its protein reads: CASSIDRFRAGELFF. The chain uses TRBV5-6 and TRBJ2-2; tentative D gene TRBD1, with 6 bases matching. From a lookup of the germline V gene, CDR1 and CDR2 are SGHDT and YYEEEE. V gives up 4 bases and J gives up 6 bases, and the segment between their germline ends measures 16 bases. Measured from the cysteine to the phenylalanine, the CDR3 is 15 residues long. Only the CDR3 DNA is retained, 45 bases long and in frame from the first base. Supplemented by the reference TRBV5-6 and TRBJ2-2 proteins around the CDR3, the complete variable domain is DAGVTQSPTHLIKTRGQQVTLRCSPKSGHDTVSWYQQALGQGPQFIFQYYEEEERQRGNFPDRFSGHQFPNYSSELNVNALLLGDSALYLCASSIDRFRAGELFFGEGSRLTVL.